This T cell receptor beta chain was captured in a study of blood T cell repertoires in COVID-19. Study context: PBMCs, B-cell-depleted T cells, or T cells provided the cDNA or gDNA that made up the material.

Regarding this clone: Within the sample, other DNA sequences also encode this same CDR3.

Trimming pared 0 bases from V and 5 bases from J, leaving 6 bases between. The CDR3 contains 13 residues. Germline CDR1 reads SGHRS; CDR2 reads YFSETQ. TCRdb keeps only in-frame clones here, not all; method: immunoSEQ multiplex PCR. Of roughly 230,000 clones detected, over 80% appear once; the ten largest clones hold around 30%. The origin of this receptor is a man aged 35 to 55 with acute or convalescent COVID-19. The sequenced sample was peripheral blood. The chain has TRBV5-1 and TRBJ1-5, with D possibly being TRBD1 (5 bases). CDR3 in DNA: TGCGCCAGCAGCTTGGGGGGGGATCAGCCCCAGCATTTT. Protein sequence: CASSLGGDQPQHF.